This T cell receptor (beta chain) was recovered during a study of cytotoxic CD8 clonotypes in ibrutinib-treated CLL. On the study more broadly: Following a median roughly 12 months of treatment, with a range of 6 to 36, response samples were taken.

Clones were sequenced by immunoSEQ multiplex PCR, and TCRdb holds only the in-frame ones, with some missing. The sample comprises 100,000 to 150,000 clones, 70% to 90% of which are singletons, and around 2.1% rests with the top ten. The TCR originated in a human donor with chronic lymphocytic leukemia. This specimen consisted of PBMCs, obtained after 24 months of ibrutinib treatment.

The CDR3 is CASSPRLAGGLSYEQYF. CDR3 DNA: TGTGCCAGCTCACCGAGACTAGCGGGCGGTCTCTCCTACGAGCAGTACTTC. The rearrangement uses TRBV18 and TRBJ2-7, with 10 nucleotides matching TRBD2. The CDR3 covers 17 residues. Germline V CDR1 and CDR2: KGHSH, LQKENI. With V trimmed by 3 bases and J by 0 bases, 8 bases remained unmatched.